This T cell receptor beta chain originates from a study of cytomegalovirus exposure and HLA in healthy donors. Notes on the study in general: Rates of TCR association differed by HLA locus in a later analysis, with DRB1 highest and HLA-C lowest. Specific recognition of CMV antigens was confirmed in vitro for a few chains (all CMV-associated). Compared with the approximately 680-donor mean, an Asian-associated ancestry cluster reportedly had fewer N-insertions, according to a later analysis.

V lost 4 bases and J lost 1, with 15 bases in between. Per the germline V gene, CDR1 is LGHNA and CDR2 is YNFKEQ. This CDR3 has 16 amino acids. As concerns this clone: Its antigen is unknown.

PCR used 60 Vbeta primers and 13 Jbeta primers. The method was immunoSEQ multiplex PCR; TCRdb's version includes in-frame clones alone and lacks a portion of them. Counted here are about 140,000 clones, around 76% occurring once; the ten biggest clones make up under 4.5%. Source material: PBMCs. The source is a man between 18 and 29 years old in good health and CMV-seronegative. The genes are TRBV4-2 and TRBJ2-3, with D perhaps matching TRBD2 (6 bases). The CDR3 loop is CASSRGTSRGTDTQYF. The CDR3 bases are TGTGCCAGCAGCCGCGGGACGTCCCGGGGCACAGATACGCAGTATTTT.